This TCR beta chain is from a study of T cells in Graves' hyperthyroidism and ophthalmopathy. Researchers took RNA transcripts and amplified the TCR beta CDR3 regions from them. The HTBI primer set served for first-round RT-PCR of the TCR CDR3. From the multiplex PCR reads, TCRdb called clonotypes with MiXCR, one entry per CDR3 protein. The sample records around 400,000 distinct CDR3 sequences, around a quarter being singletons. In germline, CDR1 is KGHDR, CDR2 SFDVKD. CDR3 length: 15 amino acids. V lost 3 bases and J lost 2; bases outside the gene matches: 4. Overall study results and limits: Among clonotypes expanded in thyroid above 0.001, most were also found in blood. Ophthalmopathy cases were set apart from stable hyperthyroidism by a 13 V-J model.

This clonotype appeared many times. Its antigen is unknown. Input material: blood. This chain connects TRBV24-1 to TRBJ1-2; 8 nucleotides match TRBD1. The TCR sequence derives from a man over 45 with Graves' hyperthyroidism. CDR3 region: CATSDHRGWNYGYTF. DNA of the CDR3: TGTGCCACCAGTGATCACAGGGGGTGGAACTATGGCTACACCTTC.